This TCR beta chain was sequenced during a study of OX40 agonist ivuxolimab in advanced cancers. Across the study: Ivuxolimab, an antibody that agonizes OX40 (CD134), was administered to the patients. Males comprised around four fifths of the group, whose mean age was around 62 years (range roughly 23 to 90). Therapy given before enrollment (anti-PD-1, anti-PD-L1 or anti-CTLA-4) was allowed, and 40% to 45% had some. Study results and caveats: In the 0.1 to 3.0 mg/kg range, CD4+ and CD8+ blood T cells had expanded clonally by week 6.

TCRdb's copy holds only in-frame clones and misses some; the assay was immunoSEQ multiplex PCR. The table has about 61,000 clones, about 85% seen once. The germline gives CDR1 MNHEY, CDR2 SVGAGI. The CDR3 contains 9 residues. The V gene lost 7 bases and the J gene lost 8 bases, with 5 bases spanning the gap. This clone was detected only a few times. The antigen remains undetermined. The gene calls are TRBV6-5 and TRBJ1-2, with D unresolved. The sample was CD4+ or CD8+ T cells sorted from blood, taken in a trial of the OX40 agonist ivuxolimab. This TCR came from an adult with an advanced solid tumor such as melanoma, head and neck, liver or kidney cancer. This chain's CDR3 is CASTRGYTF. Here the CDR3 DNA reads TGTGCCAGCACCCGGGGCTACACCTTC.